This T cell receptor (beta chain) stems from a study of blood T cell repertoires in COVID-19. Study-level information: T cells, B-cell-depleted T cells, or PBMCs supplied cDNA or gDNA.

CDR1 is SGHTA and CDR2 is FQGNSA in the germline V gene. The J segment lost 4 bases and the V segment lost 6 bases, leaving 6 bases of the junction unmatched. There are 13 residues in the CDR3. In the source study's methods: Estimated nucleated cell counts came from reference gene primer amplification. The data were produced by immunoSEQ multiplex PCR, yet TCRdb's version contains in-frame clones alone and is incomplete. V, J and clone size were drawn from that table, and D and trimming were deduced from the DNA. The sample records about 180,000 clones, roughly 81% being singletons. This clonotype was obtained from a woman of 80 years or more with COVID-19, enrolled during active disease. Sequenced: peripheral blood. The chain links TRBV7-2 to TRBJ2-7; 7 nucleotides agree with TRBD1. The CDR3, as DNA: TGTGCCAGCAGTAAGGACAGGCAGTACGAGCAGTACTTC. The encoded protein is CASSKDRQYEQYF.